The clone carrying this T cell receptor beta chain was observed a handful of times. Antigen unknown. These data come from a study of spatial heterogeneity in lung cancer. Study background: Untreated early-stage non-small cell lung cancer patients, 55 to 85 in total, were the donors.

Time point: blood at routine non-recurrence follow-up after resection. Whole-study findings and limits: The study found ubiquitous expanded tumor TCRs in blood more at resection than follow-up.

CDR3 length: 17 amino acids. V dropped 1 base and J dropped 6; count of bases not matched to a gene: 9. Germline V gene sequence: CDR1 LGHDT, CDR2 YNNKEL (reference sequence). TCR cDNA molecules each carried a unique molecular identifier. TCRdb redid the calling of the 5' RACE reads with MiXCR, one entry per CDR3 protein. The sample shows under 150,000 distinct CDR3 sequences, approximately 11% of them seen only once. The chain has TRBV3-1 and TRBJ2-5; 12 bases match TRBD2. The sequence came from a female donor with early-stage non-small cell lung cancer. The sample in question was PBMCs, obtained at follow-up. CDR3: CASSQVVTSGSWKTQYF. The CDR3 DNA sequence: TGTGCCAGCAGCCAAGTGGTGACTAGCGGGAGTTGGAAGACCCAGTACTTC.